One TCR beta chain is described in this entry. These data are taken from a study of blood T cell repertoires in COVID-19. Study information: Sources were T cells, B-cell-depleted T cells, or PBMCs; the material itself was cDNA or gDNA.

In the study's own analysis: The assay estimated nucleated cells by amplifying reference gene primers. Sequencing used immunoSEQ multiplex PCR; TCRdb keeps in-frame clones, though not all of them. V and J calls and clone size are as listed in that table; D and trimming were resolved from the DNA. The sample yields 150,000 to 200,000 clones, just under 90% seen once. Patients of the Seattle cohort, enrolled during active infection, were followed longitudinally. This CDR3 comprises 15 residues. Trimming took off 6 bases at V and 0 bases at J, with 14 bases between the two ends. Germline assignment: CDR1 MGHRA and CDR2 YSYEKL.

Sequences were obtained from peripheral blood. The chain uses TRBV4-1 and TRBJ2-5; D might be TRBD1 (6 bases). This clonotype was sampled from a woman aged 70-85 years with COVID-19, enrolled during active disease. The CDR3 DNA sequence: TGCGCCAGCAGTACGGGACATATGTACCAAGAGACCCAGTACTTC. Residues: CASSTGHMYQETQYF.